This T cell receptor (beta chain) was observed in a study of identical twins. Whole-study results and caveats: In cord blood, abundant beta clonotypes had fewer insertions; memory showed no trend. Within twin pairs, the out-of-frame alpha sequences they shared showed excess low generation probability.

V was shortened by 4 bases and J by 6 bases, with 4 bases between the two germline ends. The CDR3 runs 11 residues. This clonotype appeared a few times. Its cognate antigen is unknown. A template switching step contributed a universal primer site, while unique molecular identifiers were present in the cDNA. TCRdb redid the calling of the 5' RACE reads with MiXCR, one entry per CDR3 protein. This sample yields approximately 550,000 distinct CDR3 sequences, of which 20% to 25% are seen a single time; approximately 0.49% belongs to the top ten. These data were also filed under a second study, of yellow fever vaccine responses in identical twins. From that report: Twins' vaccine T cell response reportedly seemed partly convergent, partly personalized.

Sample: CD4+ T cells sorted from blood. The chain carries TRBV12-3 or TRBV12-4 and TRBJ2-4; D is ambiguous. This receptor was identified in a woman between 18 and 29 years old in good health. The CDR3, as DNA: TGTGCCAGCAGTTCCTCAAACATTCAGTACTTC. It translates to CASSSSNIQYF.